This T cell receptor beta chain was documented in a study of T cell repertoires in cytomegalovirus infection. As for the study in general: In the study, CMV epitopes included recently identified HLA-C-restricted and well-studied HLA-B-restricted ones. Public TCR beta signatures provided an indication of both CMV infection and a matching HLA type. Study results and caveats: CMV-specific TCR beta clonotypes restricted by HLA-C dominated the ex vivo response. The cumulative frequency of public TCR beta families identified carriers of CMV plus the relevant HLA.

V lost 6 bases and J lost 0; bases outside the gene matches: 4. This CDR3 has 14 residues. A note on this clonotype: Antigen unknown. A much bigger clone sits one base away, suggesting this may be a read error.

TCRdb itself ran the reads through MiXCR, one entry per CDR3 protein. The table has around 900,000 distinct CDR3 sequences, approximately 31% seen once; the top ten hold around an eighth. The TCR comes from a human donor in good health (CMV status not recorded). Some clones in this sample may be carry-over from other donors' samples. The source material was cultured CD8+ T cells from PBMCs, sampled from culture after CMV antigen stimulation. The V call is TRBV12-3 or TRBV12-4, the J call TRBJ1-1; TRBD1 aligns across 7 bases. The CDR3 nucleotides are TGTGCCAGCAGCCAGACAGGGCTGAACACTGAAGCTTTCTTT. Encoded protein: CASSQTGLNTEAFF.